This T cell receptor (beta chain) originates from a study of blood T cell repertoires in COVID-19. Looking at the study overall: COVID-19 samples collected from the United States, Italy and Spain covered acute and convalescent phases. T cells, B-cell-depleted T cells, or PBMCs supplied cDNA or gDNA.

CDR1 and CDR2 from the germline V gene are MNHNY and SVGAGI (reference sequence). This CDR3 comprises 11 residues. Trimming pared 6 bases from V and 14 bases from J, leaving 14 bases between. In the original workflow: Scientists estimated how many nucleated cells there were by amplifying reference gene primers. Profiling relied on immunoSEQ multiplex PCR, and the TCRdb table lists in-frame clones only, not all of them. V and J calls plus clone size are reproduced from that table; the DNA served to infer D and trimming. Here the sample spans over 110,000 clones, more than 65% being singletons. Sequences were obtained from peripheral blood. The genes are TRBV6-6 and TRBJ2-1; tentatively, D is TRBD1 (6 bases). The source of this sequence is an older man with acute or convalescent COVID-19. The CDR3 region is CASRTGDKEFF. CDR3 bases: TGTGCCAGCAGAACCGGGGACAAGGAGTTCTTC.